Only a few counts were recorded for the clone carrying this T cell receptor beta chain. Its antigen is unidentified. Preparation of the TCRbeta library involved a method that used unique molecular identifiers. Each CDR3 protein gets one entry after TCRdb re-called the PCR reads with MiXCR. The data hold about 350,000 distinct CDR3 sequences, with around 16% observed a single time. The germline V and J ends were trimmed by 6 bases and 3 bases, with 16 bases remaining between them. This CDR3 has 15 residues. CDR1 and CDR2 (germline): SGHVS, FNYEAQ. The data stem from a study of T-cell reconstitution after alpha-beta-depleted transplantation in children. Study-level findings and limits: Where alpha-beta T cells came from about two months after transplant was reportedly several hundred expanded graft clones. One year after transplant, T-cell counts and diversity came mostly from newly produced T cells. Where some patients showed high TCRbeta diversity at day 60, it came from recipient T cells and thymic progenitors that had survived.

This receptor was taken from a male patient aged 2-15 years who had a stem cell transplant for acute lymphoblastic leukemia, so the T cells may come from the graft donor. V gene TRBV7-6 combines with J gene TRBJ2-3, with D perhaps assigned TRBD1 or TRBD2 (5 bases each). Here the sequenced sample was PBMCs, mostly from graft donor cells, taken 360 days after TCRalphabeta/CD19-depleted stem cell transplant. The CDR3 DNA follows: TGTGCCAGCAGTCCCGCTGGGGGAAGTACAGATACGCAGTATTTT. Translation: CASSPAGGSTDTQYF. The full variable domain, in which reference TRBV7-6 and TRBJ2-3 provide the parts outside the CDR3, is GAGVSQSPRYKVTKRGQDVALRCDPISGHVSLYWYRQALGQGPEFLTYFNYEAQQDKSGLPNDRFSAERPEGSISTLTIQRTEQRDSAMYRCASSPAGGSTDTQYFGPGTRLTVL.